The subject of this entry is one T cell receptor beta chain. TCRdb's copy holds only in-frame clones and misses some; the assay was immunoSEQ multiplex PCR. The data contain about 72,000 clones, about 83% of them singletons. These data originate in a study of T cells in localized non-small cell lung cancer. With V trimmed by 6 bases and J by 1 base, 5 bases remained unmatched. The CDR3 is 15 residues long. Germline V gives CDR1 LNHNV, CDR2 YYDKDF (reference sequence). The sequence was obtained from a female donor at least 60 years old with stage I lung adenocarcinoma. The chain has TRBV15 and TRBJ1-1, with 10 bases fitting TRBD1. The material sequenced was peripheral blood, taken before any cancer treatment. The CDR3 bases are TGTGCCACCAGTCGGGACAGGGGACGGAACACTGAAGCTTTCTTT. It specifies CATSRDRGRNTEAFF.